There are a few counts of the clone carrying this T cell receptor (beta chain). The antigen is not known. The data are from a study of Ad26.COV2.S vaccination and SARS-CoV-2 variants. Study at large: The authors gave Ad26.COV2.S intramuscularly, either once or twice 56 days apart. Points from the study as a whole: Possibly, TCR breadth and depth analyses underestimated total T cell responses.

Generated by immunoSEQ multiplex PCR, the TCRdb table keeps only in-frame clones and is missing some. Here the sample spans over 450,000 clones, 80% to 90% being singletons. Treatment given: 19 received Ad26.COV2.S at low or high dose, single or two shots; roughly five received placebo; per-sample allocation not given. Day 63 following the first vaccine or placebo injection was when the samples were taken. Recruitment in Boston yielded a donor of adult age, 18-55 years. The vaccine delivered Wuhan-strain SARS-CoV-2 spike through an Ad26 vector. CDR3 length equals 13 residues. In germline, CDR1 is SGHNT, CDR2 YYREEE (reference sequence). V lost 0 bases and J 10 bases, leaving 8 bases between the germline ends.

The chain recombines TRBV5-4 with TRBJ1-6, with D perhaps TRBD1 (5 bases). This receptor was obtained from a person aged 18 to 59 who received the Ad26.COV2.S COVID-19 vaccine or a placebo. The sample consisted of peripheral blood, taken in a trial of Ad26.COV2.S vaccine versus placebo. CDR3 sequence (DNA): TGTGCCAGCAGCTTGGCCAAGGGGTCACCCCTCCACTTT. This codes for CASSLAKGSPLHF.